The clone carrying this T cell receptor (beta chain) was observed at least ten times. No antigen is known for it. Quantitative 5'-RACE with molecular barcodes produced the TCR beta libraries. MiXCR, applied by TCRdb to the 5' RACE reads, yields one record per CDR3 protein. Among 450,000 to 550,000 distinct CDR3 sequences, about 5.7% were seen once, and the ten largest hold around 3.4%. The sample is drawn from a study of CD8 T cells in ankylosing spondylitis. Regarding the study as a whole: There was a TCR beta motif, made of several highly homologous variants, that appeared characteristic of ankylosing spondylitis blood. Disease-linked clones had a CD8+ phenotype and relatively low frequency in peripheral blood. Certain motif variants had earlier appeared in reactive arthritis synovial fluid and blood. Matched synovial fluid from ankylosing spondylitis patients was reported to be enriched for disease-linked clones.

This clonotype was obtained from a male donor with ankylosing spondylitis. The sequencing input was blood, either unsorted or a sorted T cell fraction (not recorded which).

CDR3 sequence reads: CASSQVQRERHEQYF. The CDR3 DNA follows: TGCGCCAGCAGCCAAGTACAGCGGGAGAGGCACGAGCAGTACTTC. J is TRBJ2-7 and V is TRBV4-3; TRBD2 matches at 8 bases. The J segment lost 5 bases and the V segment lost 1 base, leaving 7 bases of the junction unmatched. CDR3 length: 15 amino acids. Germline V lookup: CDR1 LGHNA, CDR2 YSLEER.